This TCR beta chain was identified during a study of T cell repertoires in cytomegalovirus infection. Study information: Public TCR beta signatures were indicative of both CMV infection and a matching HLA type. Study-level results: Ex vivo responses were dominated by HLA-C-restricted CMV-specific TCR beta clonotypes. Carriage of CMV together with the relevant HLA was identifiable through cumulative public TCR beta family frequency.

V lost 5 bases, J lost 6 bases, and 0 bases stayed unmatched. The CDR3 is made up of 11 amino acids. In germline, CDR1 is SGHVS, CDR2 FQNEAQ. TCRdb re-called the reads with MiXCR, one entry per CDR3 protein. The table shows approximately 160,000 distinct CDR3 sequences, with roughly 15% occurring only once. This clonotype was recorded a few times. Its antigen is not identified. This rearrangement joins TRBV7-8 to TRBJ2-7; 8 bases line up with TRBD2. The sequencing sample was made of CD8+ T cells from PBMCs. This receptor was identified in a human donor in good health (CMV status not recorded). Some clones in this sample may be carry-over from other donors' samples. The CDR3 DNA sequence: TGTGCCAGCAGCCGGGGGGGCGAGCAGTACTTC. It codes for CASSRGGEQYF.